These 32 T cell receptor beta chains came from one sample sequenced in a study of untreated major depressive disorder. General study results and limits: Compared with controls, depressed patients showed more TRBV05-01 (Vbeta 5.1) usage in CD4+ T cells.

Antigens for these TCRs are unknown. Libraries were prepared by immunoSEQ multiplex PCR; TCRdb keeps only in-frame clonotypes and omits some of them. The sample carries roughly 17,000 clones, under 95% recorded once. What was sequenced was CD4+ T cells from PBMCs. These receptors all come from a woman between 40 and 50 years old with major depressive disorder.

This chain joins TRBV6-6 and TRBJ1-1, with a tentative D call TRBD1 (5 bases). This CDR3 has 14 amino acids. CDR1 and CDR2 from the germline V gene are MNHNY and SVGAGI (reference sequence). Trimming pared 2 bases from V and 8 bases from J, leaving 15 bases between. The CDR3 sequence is CASSYGTTQQEAFF. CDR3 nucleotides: TGTGCCAGCAGTTACGGGACGACTCAACAGGAAGCTTTCTTT.

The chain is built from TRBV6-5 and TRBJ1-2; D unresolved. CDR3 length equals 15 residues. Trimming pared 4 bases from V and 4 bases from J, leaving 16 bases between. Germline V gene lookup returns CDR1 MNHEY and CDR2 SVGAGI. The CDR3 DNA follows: TGTGCCAGCAGTTCCCGGATGAACGCCTTCTATGGCTACACCTTC. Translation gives CASSSRMNAFYGYTF.

Written as DNA, the CDR3 is TGTGCCAGCAGTGCAGCGGGGGGGCCAGATACGCAGTATTTT. As protein: CASSAAGGPDTQYF. The gene calls are TRBV6-1 and TRBJ2-3, with 10 bases aligning to TRBD2. The CDR3 is 14 amino acids. Germline loops: CDR1 MNHNS, CDR2 SASEGT. The V and J ends lost 4 bases and 4 bases, in that order; junction bases with no gene match: 2.

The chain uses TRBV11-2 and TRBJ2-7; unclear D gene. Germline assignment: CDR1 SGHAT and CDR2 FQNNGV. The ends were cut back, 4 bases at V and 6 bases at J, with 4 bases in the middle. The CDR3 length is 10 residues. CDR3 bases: TGTGCCAGCAGCTCTGGCGAGCAGTACTTC. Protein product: CASSSGEQYF.

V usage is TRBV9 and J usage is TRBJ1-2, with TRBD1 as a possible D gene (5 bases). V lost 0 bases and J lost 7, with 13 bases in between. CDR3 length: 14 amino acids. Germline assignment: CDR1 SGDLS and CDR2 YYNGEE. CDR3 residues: CASSVGRGGGGYTF. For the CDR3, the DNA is TGTGCCAGCAGCGTAGGGAGAGGTGGGGGTGGCTACACCTTC.

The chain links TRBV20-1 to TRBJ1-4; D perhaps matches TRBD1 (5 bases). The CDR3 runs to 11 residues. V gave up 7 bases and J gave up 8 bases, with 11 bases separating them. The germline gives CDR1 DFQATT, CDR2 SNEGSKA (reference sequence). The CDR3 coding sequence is TGCAGTGGAGGCCCAGGGGAAAAACTGTTTTTT. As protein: CSGGPGEKLFF.

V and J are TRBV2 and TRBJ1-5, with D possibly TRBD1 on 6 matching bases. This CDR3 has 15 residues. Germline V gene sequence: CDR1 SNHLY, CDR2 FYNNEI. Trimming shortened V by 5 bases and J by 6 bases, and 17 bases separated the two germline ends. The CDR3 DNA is TGTGCCAGCAGTATAGTAACAGGGTCAAGTCAGCCCCAGCATTTT. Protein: CASSIVTGSSQPQHF.

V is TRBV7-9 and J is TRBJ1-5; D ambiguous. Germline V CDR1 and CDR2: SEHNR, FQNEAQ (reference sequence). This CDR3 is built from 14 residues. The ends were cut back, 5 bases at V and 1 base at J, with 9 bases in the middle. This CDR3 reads CASSPTESNQPQHF. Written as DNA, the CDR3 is TGTGCCAGCAGCCCCACGGAGAGCAATCAGCCCCAGCATTTT.

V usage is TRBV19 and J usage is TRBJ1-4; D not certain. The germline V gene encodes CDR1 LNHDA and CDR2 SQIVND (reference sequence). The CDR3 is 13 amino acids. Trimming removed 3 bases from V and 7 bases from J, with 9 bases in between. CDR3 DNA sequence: TGTGCCAGTAGTATTCCGGCAAGTGAAAAACTGTTTTTT. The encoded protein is CASSIPASEKLFF.

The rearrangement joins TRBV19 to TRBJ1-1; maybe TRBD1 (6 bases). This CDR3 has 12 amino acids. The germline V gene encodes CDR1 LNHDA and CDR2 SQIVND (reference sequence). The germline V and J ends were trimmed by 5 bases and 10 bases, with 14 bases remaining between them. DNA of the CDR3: TGTGCCAGTAGTCAACTAGGGGGTGGAGCTTTCTTT. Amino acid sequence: CASSQLGGGAFF.

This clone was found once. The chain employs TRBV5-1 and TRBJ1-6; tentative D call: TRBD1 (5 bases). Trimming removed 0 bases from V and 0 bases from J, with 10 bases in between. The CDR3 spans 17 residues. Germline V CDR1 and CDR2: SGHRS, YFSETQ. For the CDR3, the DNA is TGCGCCAGCAGCTTGGAAGACAGCTTCTCCTATAATTCACCCCTCCACTTT. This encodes CASSLEDSFSYNSPLHF.

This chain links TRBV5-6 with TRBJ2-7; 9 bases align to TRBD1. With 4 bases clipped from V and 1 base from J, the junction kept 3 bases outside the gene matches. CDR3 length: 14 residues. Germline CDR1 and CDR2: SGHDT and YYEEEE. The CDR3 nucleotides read TGTGCCAGCAGCGGGGGGACAGGGTCCTACGAGCAGTACTTC. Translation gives CASSGGTGSYEQYF.

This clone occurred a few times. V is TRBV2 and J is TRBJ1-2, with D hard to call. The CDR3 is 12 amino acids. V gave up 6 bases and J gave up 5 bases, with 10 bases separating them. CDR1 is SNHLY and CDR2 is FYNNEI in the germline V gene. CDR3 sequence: CASRPRYYGYTF. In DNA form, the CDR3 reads TGTGCCAGCAGACCTAGATATTATGGCTACACCTTC.

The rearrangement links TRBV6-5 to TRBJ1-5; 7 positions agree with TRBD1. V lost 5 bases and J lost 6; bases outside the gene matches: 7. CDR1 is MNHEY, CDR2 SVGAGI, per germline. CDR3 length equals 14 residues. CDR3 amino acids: CASSPYRGSQPQHF. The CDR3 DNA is TGTGCCAGCAGTCCTTACAGGGGAAGTCAGCCCCAGCATTTT.

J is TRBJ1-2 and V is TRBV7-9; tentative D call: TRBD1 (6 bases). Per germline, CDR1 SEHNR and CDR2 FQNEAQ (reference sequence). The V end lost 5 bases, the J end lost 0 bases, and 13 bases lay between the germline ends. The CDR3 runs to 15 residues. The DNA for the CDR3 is TGTGCCAGCAGCCAGTGGGACACGACTAACTATGGCTACACCTTC. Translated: CASSQWDTTNYGYTF.

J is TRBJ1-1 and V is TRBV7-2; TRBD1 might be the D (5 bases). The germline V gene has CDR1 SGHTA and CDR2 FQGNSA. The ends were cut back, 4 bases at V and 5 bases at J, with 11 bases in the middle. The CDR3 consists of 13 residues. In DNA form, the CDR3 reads TGTGCCAGCAGCTGGACGGGACCTACTGAAGCTTTCTTT. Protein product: CASSWTGPTEAFF.

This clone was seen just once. This CDR3 reads CASSPLGGLNYGYTF. The CDR3 region has the DNA TGTGCCAGCTCACCACTCGGAGGCCTCAACTATGGCTACACCTTC. V usage is TRBV18 and J usage is TRBJ1-2, with D unclear. V shed 1 base and J shed 2 bases, with 11 bases lying between them. The germline CDR1 and CDR2 sequences are KGHSH and LQKENI. This CDR3 spans 15 amino acids.

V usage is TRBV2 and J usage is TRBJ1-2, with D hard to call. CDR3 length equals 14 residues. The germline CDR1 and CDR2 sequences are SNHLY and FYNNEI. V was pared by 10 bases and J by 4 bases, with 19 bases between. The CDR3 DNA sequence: TGTGCCAACTCTTCGACATCTCAAAGCTATGGCTACACCTTC. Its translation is CANSSTSQSYGYTF.

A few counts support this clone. As DNA, the CDR3 is TGTGCCAGCAGCTTATCAGTCGGGGTGAACACTGAAGCTTTCTTT. Amino acids: CASSLSVGVNTEAFF. The chain combines TRBV7-2 with TRBJ1-1; D uncertain. Trimming shortened V by 2 bases and J by 0 bases, and 10 bases separated the two germline ends. Germline loops: CDR1 SGHTA, CDR2 FQGNSA. This CDR3 has 15 residues.

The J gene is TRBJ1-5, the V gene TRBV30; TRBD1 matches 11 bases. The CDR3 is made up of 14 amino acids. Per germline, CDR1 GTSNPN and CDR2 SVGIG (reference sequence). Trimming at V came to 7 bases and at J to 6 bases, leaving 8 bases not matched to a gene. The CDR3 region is CALKRTGGTQPQHF. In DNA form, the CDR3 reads TGTGCCTTAAAGCGGACAGGGGGCACTCAGCCCCAGCATTTT. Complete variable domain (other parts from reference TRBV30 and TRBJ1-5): SQTIHQWPATLVQPVGSPLSLECTVEGTSNPNLYWYRQAAGRGLQLLFYSVGIGQISSEVPQNLSASRPQDRQFILSSKKLLLSDSGFYLCALKRTGGTQPQHFGDGTRLSIL.

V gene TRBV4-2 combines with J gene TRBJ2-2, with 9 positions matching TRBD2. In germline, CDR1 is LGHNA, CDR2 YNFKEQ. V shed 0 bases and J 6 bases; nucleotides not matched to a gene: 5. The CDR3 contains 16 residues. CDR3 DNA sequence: TGTGCCAGCAGCCAAGAAGGCGGGAGGGCCCCCGGGGAGCTGTTTTTT. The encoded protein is CASSQEGGRAPGELFF.

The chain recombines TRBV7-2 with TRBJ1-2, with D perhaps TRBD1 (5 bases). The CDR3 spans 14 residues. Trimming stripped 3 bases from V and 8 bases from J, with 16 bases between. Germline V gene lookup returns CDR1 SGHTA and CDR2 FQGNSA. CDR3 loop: CASSFVGTQGGYTF. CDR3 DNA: TGTGCCAGCAGCTTCGTCGGGACCCAGGGAGGCTACACCTTC.

CDR3 coding DNA: TGTGCCAGCAGTTGGGGGGGCTCCAGCACAGATACGCAGTATTTT. It codes for CASSWGGSSTDTQYF. V is TRBV6-5 and J is TRBJ2-3; D perhaps matches TRBD2 (7 bases). Between the trimmed V and J ends, which lost 4 bases and 0 bases, there was a span of 11 bases. The CDR3 is 15 amino acids. Germline CDR1 reads MNHEY; CDR2 reads SVGAGI.

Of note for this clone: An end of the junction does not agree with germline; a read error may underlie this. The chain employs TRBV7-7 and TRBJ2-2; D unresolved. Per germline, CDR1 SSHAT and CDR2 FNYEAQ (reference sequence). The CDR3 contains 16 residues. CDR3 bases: TGTGCTAGCAGCTTCTTAGCCCCGAGCGACCACGGGGAGCTGTTTTTT. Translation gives CASSFLAPSDHGELFF.

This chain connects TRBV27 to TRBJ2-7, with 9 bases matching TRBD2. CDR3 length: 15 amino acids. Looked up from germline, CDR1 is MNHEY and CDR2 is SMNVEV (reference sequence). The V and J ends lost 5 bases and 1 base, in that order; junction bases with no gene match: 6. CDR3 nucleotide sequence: TGTGCCAGCAGTGCTCTGACTAGCGGTTCCTACGAGCAGTACGTC. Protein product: CASSALTSGSYEQYV.

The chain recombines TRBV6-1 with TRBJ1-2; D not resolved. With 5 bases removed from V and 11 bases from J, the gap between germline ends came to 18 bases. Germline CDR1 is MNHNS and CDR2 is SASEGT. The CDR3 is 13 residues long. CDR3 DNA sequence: TGTGCCAGCAGTTTAGAAATAGGTATGGGGTACACCTTC. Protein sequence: CASSLEIGMGYTF.

CDR3 region: CASSSGGTGTGELFF. The CDR3 DNA follows: TGTGCCAGCAGTTCCGGGGGGACGGGCACCGGGGAGCTGTTTTTT. V is TRBV6-1 and J is TRBJ2-2, with TRBD2 matching over 7 bases. The germline V gene encodes CDR1 MNHNS and CDR2 SASEGT. Trimming removed 5 bases from V and 4 bases from J; junction bases left unmatched: 7. The CDR3 consists of 15 residues.

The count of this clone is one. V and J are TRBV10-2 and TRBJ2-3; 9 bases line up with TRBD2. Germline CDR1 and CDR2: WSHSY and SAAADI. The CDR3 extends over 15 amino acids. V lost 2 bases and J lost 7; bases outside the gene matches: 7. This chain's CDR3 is CASSEGTSMINTQYF. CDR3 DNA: TGCGCCAGCAGTGAGGGGACTAGCATGATAAATACGCAGTATTTT.

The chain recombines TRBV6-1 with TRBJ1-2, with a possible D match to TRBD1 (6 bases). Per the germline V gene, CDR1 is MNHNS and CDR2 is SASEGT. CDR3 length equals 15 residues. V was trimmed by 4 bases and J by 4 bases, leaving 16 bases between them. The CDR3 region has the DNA TGTGCCAGCAGTGGAACAGGGAGGGGTGCCTATGGCTACACCTTC. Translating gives CASSGTGRGAYGYTF.

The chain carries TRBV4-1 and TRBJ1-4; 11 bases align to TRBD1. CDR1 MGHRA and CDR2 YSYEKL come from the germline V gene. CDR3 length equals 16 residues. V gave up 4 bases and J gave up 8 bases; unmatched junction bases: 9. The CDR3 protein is CASSRLAGTGGEKLFF. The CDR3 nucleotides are TGCGCCAGCAGCCGATTAGCCGGGACAGGGGGAGAAAAACTGTTTTTT.

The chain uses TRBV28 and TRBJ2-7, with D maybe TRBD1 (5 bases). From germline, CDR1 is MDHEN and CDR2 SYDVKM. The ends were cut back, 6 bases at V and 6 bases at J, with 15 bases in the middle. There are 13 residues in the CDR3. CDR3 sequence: CASRSGFRGEQYV. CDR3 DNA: TGTGCCAGCAGATCAGGGTTTCGAGGCGAGCAGTACGTC.

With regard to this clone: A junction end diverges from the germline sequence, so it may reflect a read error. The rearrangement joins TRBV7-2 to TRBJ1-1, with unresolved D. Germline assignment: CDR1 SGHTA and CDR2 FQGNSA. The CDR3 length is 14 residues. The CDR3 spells CASRLDGLNTEAFF. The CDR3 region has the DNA TGTGCCAGCAGATTAGACGGTCTGAACACTGAAGCTTTCTTT. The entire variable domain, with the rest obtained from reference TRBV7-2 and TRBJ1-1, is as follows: GAGVSQSPSNKVTEKGKDVELRCDPISGHTALYWYRQSLGQGLEFLIYFQGNSAPDKSGLPSDRFSAERTGGSVSTLTIQRTQQEDSAVYLCASRLDGLNTEAFFGQGTRLTVV.